This TCR beta chain was documented in a study of T cell repertoires in cytomegalovirus infection (dated by TCRdb to the late 2010s). For the wider study: The peptide stimulations were aimed at well-studied HLA-B-restricted epitopes as well as recently identified HLA-C-restricted CMV epitopes, whose presentation resists viral immunomodulation. The HLA type of each donor mattered for the analysis, because public TCR beta signatures pointed to carriage of CMV infection along with the matching HLA type. Study-level results and caveats: In both this cohort and an independent 352-donor cohort, the cumulative frequency of public TCR beta family members distinguished carriers of CMV infection plus the relevant HLA type. The ex vivo response was dominated by HLA-C-restricted CMV-specific TCR beta clonotypes, and the single most frequent clonotype in two of eight donors was supplied by these HLA-C-restricted clonotypes.

Relative to germline, V is 8 bases shorter and J is 2 bases shorter, with 9 bases between their ends. Reading from cysteine to phenylalanine, the CDR3 counts 12 amino acids. The CDR3 DNA has 36 bases and is translated from base 1. The germline V gene (reference sequence) sets CDR1 to SEHNR and CDR2 to FQNEAQ. This clonotype was seen many times. Its cognate antigen has yet to be identified. No clone much larger than this one lies a single base away; base qualities are absent. Read against the paper, the sample's treatment or condition label means: in vitro stimulation with specific CMV peptide epitopes to enrich CMV-specific T cells. Sequencing relied on an Illumina HiSeq 1500. TCRdb took the public reads, trimmed them with fastp at Q25, ran MiXCR for clone calling and kept in-frame beta chains. Entries that share a CDR3 protein sequence are merged under the most common genes and DNA. This sample has around 900,000 distinct CDR3 sequences in its table, and around 32% of those were observed once. The top ten hold roughly an eighth of the sample.

Material: cultured CD8+ T cells from PBMCs, obtained from culture after CMV antigen stimulation. The TCR was taken from a human donor in good health (CMV status not recorded). Some clones in this sample may be carry-over from other donors' samples. The chain joins TRBV7-9 to TRBJ2-5, with TRBD2 tentatively as D gene (5 bases match). CDR3 region: CASSGVQETQYF. In nucleotides, the sequence is TGTGCCAGCTCCGGGGTTCAAGAGACCCAGTACTTC.